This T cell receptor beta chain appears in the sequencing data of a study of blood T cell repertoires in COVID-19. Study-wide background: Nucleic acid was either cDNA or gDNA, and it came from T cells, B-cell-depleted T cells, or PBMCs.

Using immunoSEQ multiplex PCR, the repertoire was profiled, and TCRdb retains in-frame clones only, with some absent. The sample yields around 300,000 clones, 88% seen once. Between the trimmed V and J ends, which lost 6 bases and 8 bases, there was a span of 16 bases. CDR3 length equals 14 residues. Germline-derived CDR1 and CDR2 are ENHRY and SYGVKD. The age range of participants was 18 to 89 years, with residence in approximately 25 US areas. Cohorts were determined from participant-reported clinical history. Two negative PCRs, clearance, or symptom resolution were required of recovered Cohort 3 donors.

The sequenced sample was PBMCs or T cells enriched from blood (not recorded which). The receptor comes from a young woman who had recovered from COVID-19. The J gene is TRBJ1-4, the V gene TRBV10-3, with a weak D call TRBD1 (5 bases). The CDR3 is CAIRAPGLGEKLFF. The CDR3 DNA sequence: TGTGCCATCAGGGCACCGGGACTTGGGGAAAAACTGTTTTTT.